This TCR beta chain derives from a study of identical twins. Study findings and constraints: Out-of-frame TCR alpha sharing in monozygotic twins exceeded recombination model predictions. With abundant cord blood beta clonotypes, insertions were fewer; memory repertoires showed no such pattern. Because invariant MAIT and iNKT cells could be present, zero-insertion analyses could be partly confounded. Compared with unrelated sharing, twin-shared out-of-frame alpha sequences had more low-probability sequences.

This clonotype appeared many times. The antigen remains unidentified. Trimming removed 1 base at V and 0 bases at J, with 10 bases between. The CDR3 spans 16 residues. The germline V gene has CDR1 MGHRA and CDR2 YSYEKL. TCRdb re-derived calls from the 5' RACE reads in MiXCR, one entry per CDR3 protein. The table lists 240,000 or so distinct CDR3 sequences, roughly 7% of them singletons. This sample was also put to use in a study of yellow fever vaccine responses in identical twins.

This TCR was recovered from a woman aged 18-29 years in good health. Sequenced material: memory (CD45RO+) T cells sorted from blood. The J gene is TRBJ2-1, the V gene TRBV4-1; D could derive from TRBD1 or TRBD2 (5 bases each). CDR3 DNA: TGCGCCAGCAGCCAAGGGGGGTCGCCCTCCTACAATGAGCAGTTCTTC. This encodes CASSQGGSPSYNEQFF.